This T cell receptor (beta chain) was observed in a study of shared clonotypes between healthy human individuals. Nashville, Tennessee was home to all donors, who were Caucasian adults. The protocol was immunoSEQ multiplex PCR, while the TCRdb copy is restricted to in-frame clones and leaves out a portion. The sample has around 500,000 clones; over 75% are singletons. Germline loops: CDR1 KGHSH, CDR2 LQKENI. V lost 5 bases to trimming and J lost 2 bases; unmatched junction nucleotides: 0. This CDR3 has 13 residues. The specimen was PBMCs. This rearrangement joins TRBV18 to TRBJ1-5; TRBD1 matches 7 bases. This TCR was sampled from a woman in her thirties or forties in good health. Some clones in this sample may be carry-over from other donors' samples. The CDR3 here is CASSGTGNQPQHF. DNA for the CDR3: TGTGCCAGCTCAGGGACAGGCAATCAGCCCCAGCATTTT.